This TCR beta chain was sequenced during a study of T cell therapy after organ transplantation. As to this clone: Its antigen is still unknown.

Clones were read by immunoSEQ multiplex PCR, and TCRdb kept only the in-frame ones, dropping some. This sample yields about 18,000 clones, of which over 75% are seen a single time; 25% to 40% belongs to the top ten. As to time point: 20-29 weeks after completion of therapy. This CDR3 region has 16 residues. V was clipped by 8 bases and J by 8 bases, with 27 bases between them. CDR1 and CDR2 from the germline V gene are SGHVS and FQNEAQ. The sequencing here drew on CD8+ T cells from blood, taken after autologous CMV-specific T cell therapy. The source is a human patient who had received a solid organ transplant and had CMV disease. Part of the T cell pool may stem from the graft donor. The chain couples TRBV7-8 to TRBJ1-2, with D tentatively TRBD1 (6 bases). CDR3 sequence (DNA): TGTGCCAGCGGGCCCTACCCCCCTACAGGGATTCGAGGCTACACCTTC. This gives the protein CASGPYPPTGIRGYTF.